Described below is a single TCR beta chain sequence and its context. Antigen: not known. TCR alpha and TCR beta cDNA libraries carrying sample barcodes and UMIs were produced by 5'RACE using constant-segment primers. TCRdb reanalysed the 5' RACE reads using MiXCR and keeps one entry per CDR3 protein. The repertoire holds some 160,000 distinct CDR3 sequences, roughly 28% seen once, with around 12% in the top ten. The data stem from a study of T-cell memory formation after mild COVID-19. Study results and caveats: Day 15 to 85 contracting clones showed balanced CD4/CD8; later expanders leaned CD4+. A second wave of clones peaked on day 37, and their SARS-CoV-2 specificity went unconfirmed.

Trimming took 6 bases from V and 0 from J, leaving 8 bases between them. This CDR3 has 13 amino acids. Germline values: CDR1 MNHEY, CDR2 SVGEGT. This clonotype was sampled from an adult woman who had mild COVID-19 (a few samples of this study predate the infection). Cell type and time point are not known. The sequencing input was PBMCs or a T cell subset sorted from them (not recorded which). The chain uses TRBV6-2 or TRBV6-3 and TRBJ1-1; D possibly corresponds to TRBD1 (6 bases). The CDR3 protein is CASSRQVNTEAFF. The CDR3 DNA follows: TGTGCCAGCAGCAGACAGGTGAACACTGAAGCTTTCTTT.